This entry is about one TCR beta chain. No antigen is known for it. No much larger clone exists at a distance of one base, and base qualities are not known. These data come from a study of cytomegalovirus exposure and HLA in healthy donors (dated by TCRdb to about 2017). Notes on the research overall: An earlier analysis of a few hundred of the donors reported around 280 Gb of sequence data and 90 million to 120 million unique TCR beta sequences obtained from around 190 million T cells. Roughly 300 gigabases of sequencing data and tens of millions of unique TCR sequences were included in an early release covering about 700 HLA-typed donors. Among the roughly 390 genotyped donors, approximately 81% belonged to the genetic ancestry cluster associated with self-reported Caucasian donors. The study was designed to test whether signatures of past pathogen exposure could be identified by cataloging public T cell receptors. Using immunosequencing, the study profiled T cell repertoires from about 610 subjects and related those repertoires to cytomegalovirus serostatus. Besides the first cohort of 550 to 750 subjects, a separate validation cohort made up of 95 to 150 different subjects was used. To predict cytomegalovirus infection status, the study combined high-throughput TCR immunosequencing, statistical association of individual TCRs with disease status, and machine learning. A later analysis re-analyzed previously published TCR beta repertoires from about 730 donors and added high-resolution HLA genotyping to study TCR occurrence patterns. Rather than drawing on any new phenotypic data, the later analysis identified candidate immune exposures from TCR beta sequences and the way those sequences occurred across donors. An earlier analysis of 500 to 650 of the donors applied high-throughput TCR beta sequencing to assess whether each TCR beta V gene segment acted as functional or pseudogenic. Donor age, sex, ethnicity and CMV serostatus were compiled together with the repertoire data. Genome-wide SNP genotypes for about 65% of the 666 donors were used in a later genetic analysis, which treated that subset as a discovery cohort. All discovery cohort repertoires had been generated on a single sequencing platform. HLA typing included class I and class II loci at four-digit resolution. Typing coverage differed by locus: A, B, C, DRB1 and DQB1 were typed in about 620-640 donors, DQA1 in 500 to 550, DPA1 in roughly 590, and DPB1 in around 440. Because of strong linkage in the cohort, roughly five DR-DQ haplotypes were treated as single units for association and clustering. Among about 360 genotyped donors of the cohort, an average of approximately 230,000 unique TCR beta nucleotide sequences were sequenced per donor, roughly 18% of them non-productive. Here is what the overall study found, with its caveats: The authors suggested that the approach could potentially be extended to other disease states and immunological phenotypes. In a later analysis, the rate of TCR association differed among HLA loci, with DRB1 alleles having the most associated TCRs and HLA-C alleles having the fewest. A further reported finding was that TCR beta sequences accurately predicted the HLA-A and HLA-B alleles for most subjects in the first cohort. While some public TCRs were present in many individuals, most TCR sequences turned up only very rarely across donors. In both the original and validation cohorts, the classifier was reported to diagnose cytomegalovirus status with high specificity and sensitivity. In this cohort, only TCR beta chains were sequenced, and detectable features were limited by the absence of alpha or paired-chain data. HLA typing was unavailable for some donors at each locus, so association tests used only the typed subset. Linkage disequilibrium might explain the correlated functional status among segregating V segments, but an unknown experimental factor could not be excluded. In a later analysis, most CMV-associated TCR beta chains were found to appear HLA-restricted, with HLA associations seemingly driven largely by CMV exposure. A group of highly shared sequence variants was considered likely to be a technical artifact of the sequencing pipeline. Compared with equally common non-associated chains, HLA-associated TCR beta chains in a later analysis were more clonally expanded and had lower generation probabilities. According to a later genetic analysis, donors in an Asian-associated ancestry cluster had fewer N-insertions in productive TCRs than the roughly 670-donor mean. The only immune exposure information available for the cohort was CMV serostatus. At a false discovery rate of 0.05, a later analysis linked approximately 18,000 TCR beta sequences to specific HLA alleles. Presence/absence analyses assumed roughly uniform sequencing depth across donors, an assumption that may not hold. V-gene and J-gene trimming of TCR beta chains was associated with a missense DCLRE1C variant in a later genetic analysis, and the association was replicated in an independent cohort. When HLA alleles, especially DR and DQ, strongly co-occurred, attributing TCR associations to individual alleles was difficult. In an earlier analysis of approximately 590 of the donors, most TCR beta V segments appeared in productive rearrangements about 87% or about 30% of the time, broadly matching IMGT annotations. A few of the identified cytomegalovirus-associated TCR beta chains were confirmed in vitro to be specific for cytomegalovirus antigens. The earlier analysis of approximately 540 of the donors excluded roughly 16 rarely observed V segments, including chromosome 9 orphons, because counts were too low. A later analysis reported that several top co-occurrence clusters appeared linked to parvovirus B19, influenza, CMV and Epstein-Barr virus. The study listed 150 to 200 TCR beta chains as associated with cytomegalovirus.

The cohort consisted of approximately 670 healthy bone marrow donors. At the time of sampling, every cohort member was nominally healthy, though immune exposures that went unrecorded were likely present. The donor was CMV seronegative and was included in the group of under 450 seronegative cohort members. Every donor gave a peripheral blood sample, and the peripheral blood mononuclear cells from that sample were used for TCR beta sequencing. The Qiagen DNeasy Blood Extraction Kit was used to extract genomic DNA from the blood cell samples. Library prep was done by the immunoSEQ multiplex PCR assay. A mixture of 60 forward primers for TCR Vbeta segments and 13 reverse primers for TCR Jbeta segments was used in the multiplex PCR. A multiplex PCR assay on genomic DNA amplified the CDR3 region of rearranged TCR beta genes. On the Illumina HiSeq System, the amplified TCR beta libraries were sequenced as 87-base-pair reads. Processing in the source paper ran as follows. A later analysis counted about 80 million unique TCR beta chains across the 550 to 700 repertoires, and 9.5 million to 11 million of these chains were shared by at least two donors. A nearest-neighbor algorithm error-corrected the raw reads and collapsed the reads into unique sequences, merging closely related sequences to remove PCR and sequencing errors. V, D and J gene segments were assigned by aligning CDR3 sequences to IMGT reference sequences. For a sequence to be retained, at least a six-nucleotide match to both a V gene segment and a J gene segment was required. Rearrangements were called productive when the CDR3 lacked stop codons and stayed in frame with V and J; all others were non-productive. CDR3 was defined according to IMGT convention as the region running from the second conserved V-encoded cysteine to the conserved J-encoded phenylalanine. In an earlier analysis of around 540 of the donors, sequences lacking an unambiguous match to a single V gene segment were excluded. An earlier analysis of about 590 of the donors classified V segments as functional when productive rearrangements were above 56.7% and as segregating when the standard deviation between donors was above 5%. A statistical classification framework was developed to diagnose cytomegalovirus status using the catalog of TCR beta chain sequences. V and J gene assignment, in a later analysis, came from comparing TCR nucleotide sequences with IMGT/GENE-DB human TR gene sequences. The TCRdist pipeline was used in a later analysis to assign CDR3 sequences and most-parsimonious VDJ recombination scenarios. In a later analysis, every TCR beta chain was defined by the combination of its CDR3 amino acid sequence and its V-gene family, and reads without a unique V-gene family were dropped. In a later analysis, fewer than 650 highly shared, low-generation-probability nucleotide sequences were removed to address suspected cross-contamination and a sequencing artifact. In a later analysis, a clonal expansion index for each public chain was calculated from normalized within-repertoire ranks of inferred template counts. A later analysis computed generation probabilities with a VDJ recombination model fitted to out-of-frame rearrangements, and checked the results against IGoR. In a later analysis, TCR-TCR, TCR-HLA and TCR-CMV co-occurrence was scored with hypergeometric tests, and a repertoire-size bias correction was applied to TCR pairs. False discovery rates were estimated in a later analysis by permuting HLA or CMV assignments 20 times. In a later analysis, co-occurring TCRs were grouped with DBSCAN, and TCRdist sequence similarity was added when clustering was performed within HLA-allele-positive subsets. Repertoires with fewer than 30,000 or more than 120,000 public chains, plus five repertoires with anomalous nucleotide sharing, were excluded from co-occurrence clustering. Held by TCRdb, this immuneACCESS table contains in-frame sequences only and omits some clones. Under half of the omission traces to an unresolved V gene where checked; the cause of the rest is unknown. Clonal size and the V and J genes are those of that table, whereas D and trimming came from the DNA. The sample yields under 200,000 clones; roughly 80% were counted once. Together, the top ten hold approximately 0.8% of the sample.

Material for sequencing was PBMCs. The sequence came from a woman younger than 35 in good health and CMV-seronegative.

The DNA sequence reads TGTGCCAGCAGCTTTCCCCTCAGACTAGCGGGAGGGCGGTCCTACGAGCAGTACTTC. It is translated as CASSFPLRLAGGRSYEQYF. The sequence joins TRBV7-2 to TRBJ2-7; 14 central bases correspond to TRBD2. For this chain, trimming is 3 bases at the V end and 1 base at the J end, and the number of junction bases without a gene match is 11. Its CDR3 holds 19 amino acids, cysteine through phenylalanine. The entry retains the CDR3 DNA only, 57 bases that are in frame from base 1. CDR1 and CDR2 (SGHTA, FQGNSA) derive from the germline V gene. Supplemented by the reference TRBV7-2 and TRBJ2-7 proteins around the CDR3, the complete variable domain is GAGVSQSPSNKVTEKGKDVELRCDPISGHTALYWYRQSLGQGLEFLIYFQGNSAPDKSGLPSDRFSAERTGGSVSTLTIQRTQQEDSAVYLCASSFPLRLAGGRSYEQYFGPGTRLTVT.